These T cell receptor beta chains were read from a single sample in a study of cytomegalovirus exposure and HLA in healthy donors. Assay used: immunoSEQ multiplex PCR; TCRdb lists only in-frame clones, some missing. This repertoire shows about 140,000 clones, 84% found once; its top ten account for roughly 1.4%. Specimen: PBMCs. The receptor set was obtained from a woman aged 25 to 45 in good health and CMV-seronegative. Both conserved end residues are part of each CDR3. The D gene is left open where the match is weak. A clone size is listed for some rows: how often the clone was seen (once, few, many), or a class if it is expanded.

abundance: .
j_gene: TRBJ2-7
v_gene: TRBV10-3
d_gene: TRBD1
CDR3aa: CAISDGTGGYEQYF
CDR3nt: TGTGCCATCAGTGATGGGACAGGGGGATACGAGCAGTACTTC

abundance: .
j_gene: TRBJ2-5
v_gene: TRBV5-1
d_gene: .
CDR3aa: CASRMGAGETQYF
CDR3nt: TGCGCCAGCAGAATGGGGGCGGGAGAGACCCAGTACTTC

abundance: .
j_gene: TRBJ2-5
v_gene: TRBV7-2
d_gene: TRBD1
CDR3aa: CASSPDRRGETQYF
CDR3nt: TGTGCCAGCAGCCCGGACAGGAGAGGAGAGACCCAGTACTTC

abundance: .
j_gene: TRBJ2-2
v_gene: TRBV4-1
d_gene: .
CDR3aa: CASSQDGGGNTGELFF
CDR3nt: TGCGCCAGCAGCCAAGACGGTGGAGGGAACACCGGGGAGCTGTTTTTT

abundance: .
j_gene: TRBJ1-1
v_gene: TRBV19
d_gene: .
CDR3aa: CASSILRGENTEAFF
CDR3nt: TGTGCCAGTAGTATTCTGCGGGGGGAGAACACTGAAGCTTTCTTT

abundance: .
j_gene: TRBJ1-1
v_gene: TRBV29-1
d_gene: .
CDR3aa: CSGGAGWGMNTEAFF
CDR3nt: TGCAGCGGCGGGGCAGGGTGGGGCATGAACACTGAAGCTTTCTTT

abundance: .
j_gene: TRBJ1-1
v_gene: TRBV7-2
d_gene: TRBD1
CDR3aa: CASSYLRDSEAFF
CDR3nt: TGTGCCAGCAGCTACCTCCGGGACAGCGAAGCTTTCTTT

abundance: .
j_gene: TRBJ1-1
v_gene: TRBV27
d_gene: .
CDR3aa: CASTGQPNTEAFF
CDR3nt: TGTGCCAGCACAGGACAGCCGAACACTGAAGCTTTCTTT

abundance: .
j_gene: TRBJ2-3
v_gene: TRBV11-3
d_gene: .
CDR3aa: CASSLGGGPDTQYF
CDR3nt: TGTGCCAGCAGCCTCGGCGGGGGCCCAGATACGCAGTATTTT

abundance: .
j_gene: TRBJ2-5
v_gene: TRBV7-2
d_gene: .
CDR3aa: CASSLGSGETQYF
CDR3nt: TGTGCCAGCAGCTTAGGATCAGGAGAGACCCAGTACTTC

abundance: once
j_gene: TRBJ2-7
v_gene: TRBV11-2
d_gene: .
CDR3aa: CASSLAGGGASYEQYF
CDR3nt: TGTGCCAGCAGCTTAGCCGGAGGTGGAGCCTCCTACGAGCAGTACTTC

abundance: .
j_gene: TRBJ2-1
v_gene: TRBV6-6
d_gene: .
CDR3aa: CASSPGGEQFF
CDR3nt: TGTGCCAGCTCACCGGGGGGCGAGCAGTTCTTC

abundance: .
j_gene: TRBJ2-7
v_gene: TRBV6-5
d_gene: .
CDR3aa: CASSRGPPYEQYF
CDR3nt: TGTGCCAGCAGCAGGGGCCCACCCTACGAGCAGTACTTC

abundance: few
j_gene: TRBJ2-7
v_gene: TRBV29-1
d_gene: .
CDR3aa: CSSEDEQYF
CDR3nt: TGCAGCTCAGAGGACGAGCAGTACTTC

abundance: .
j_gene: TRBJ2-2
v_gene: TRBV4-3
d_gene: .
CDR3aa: CASSQDLAMPGELFF
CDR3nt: TGCGCCAGCAGCCAAGACTTAGCGATGCCCGGGGAGCTGTTTTTT

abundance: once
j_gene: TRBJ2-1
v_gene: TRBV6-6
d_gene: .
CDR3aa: CASIAWKSYNEQFF
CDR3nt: TGTGCCAGCATAGCCTGGAAGTCCTACAATGAGCAGTTCTTC

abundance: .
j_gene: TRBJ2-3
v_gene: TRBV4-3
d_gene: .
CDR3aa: CASSQEAGDTQYF
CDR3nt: TGCGCCAGCAGCCAAGAGGCGGGGGATACGCAGTATTTT

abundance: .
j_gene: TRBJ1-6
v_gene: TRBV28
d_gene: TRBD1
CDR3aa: CASSSRPYTGGGGSPLHF
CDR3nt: TGTGCCAGCAGTTCCCGCCCATATACAGGGGGCGGCGGCTCACCCCTCCACTTT

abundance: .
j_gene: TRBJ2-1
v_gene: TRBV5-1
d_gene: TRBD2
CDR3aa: CASSSGGAGHNEQFF
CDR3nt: TGCGCCAGCAGCAGCGGGGGGGCCGGCCACAATGAGCAGTTCTTC

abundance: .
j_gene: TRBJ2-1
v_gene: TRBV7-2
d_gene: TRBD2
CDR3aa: CASSFGAGGPVEQFF
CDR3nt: TGTGCCAGCAGCTTTGGGGCGGGGGGGCCCGTTGAGCAGTTCTTC

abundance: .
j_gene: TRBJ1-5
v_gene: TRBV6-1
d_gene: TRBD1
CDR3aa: CASRTGQNQPQHF
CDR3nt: TGTGCCAGCAGAACGGGACAGAATCAGCCCCAGCATTTT

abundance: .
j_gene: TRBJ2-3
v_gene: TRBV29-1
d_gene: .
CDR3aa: CSVEHRRDTQYF
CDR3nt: TGCAGCGTTGAACACAGGCGAGATACGCAGTATTTT

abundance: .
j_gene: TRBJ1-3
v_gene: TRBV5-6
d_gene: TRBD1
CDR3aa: CASSFLGKGQGGTRTIYF
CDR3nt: TGTGCCAGCAGCTTTCTGGGGAAAGGACAGGGCGGAACCCGGACCATATATTTT

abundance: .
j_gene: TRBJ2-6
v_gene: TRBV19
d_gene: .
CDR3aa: CASSILARSGANVLTF
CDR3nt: TGTGCCAGTAGTATATTAGCGCGCTCTGGGGCCAACGTCCTGACTTTC

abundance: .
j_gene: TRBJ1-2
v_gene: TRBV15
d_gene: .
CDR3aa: CATSSDRNLMSNYGYTF
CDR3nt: TGTGCCACCAGCAGTGACAGGAATTTAATGTCTAACTATGGCTACACCTTC

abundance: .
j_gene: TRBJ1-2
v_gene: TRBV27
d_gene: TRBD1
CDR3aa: CASSSRDSITYGYTF
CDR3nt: TGTGCCAGCAGTTCCCGGGACAGCATAACCTATGGCTACACCTTC

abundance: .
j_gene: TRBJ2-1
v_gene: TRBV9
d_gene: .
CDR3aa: CASSLLTSSNEQFF
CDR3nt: TGTGCCAGCAGCCTGCTGACTTCATCCAATGAGCAGTTCTTC

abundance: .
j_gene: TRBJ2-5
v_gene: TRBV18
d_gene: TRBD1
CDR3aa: CASSLDRGHGKTQYF
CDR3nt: TGTGCCAGCTCACTCGACAGGGGGCACGGGAAGACCCAGTACTTC

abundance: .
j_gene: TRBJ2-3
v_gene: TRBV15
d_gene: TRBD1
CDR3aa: CATSGKTGVGTQYF
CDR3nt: TGTGCCACCAGCGGAAAAACAGGGGTGGGTACGCAGTATTTT

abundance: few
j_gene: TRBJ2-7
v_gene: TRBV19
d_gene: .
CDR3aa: CASSGWEESYEQYF
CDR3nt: TGTGCCAGCTCAGGCTGGGAGGAATCCTACGAGCAGTACTTC

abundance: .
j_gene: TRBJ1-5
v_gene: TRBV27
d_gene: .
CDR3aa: CASSSGVGIDQPQHF
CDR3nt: TGTGCCAGCAGTTCGGGGGTGGGGATTGATCAGCCCCAGCATTTT

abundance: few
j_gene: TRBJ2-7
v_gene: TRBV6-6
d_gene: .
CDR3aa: CASTPLGRSYEQYF
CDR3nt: TGTGCCAGCACCCCTCTGGGGAGGTCCTACGAGCAGTACTTC

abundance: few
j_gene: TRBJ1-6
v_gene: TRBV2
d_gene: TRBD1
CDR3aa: CASRKPMTGRNSPLHF
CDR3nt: TGTGCCAGCAGGAAACCTATGACAGGGAGGAATTCACCCCTCCACTTT

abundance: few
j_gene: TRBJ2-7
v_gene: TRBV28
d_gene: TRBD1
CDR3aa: CASSTFSLTGNSYEQYF
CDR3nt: TGTGCCAGCAGTACCTTTAGCTTGACAGGGAACTCCTACGAGCAGTACTTC

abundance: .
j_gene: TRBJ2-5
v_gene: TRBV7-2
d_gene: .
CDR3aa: CASSLMRETQYF
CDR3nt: TGTGCCAGCAGCTTAATGAGAGAGACCCAGTACTTC

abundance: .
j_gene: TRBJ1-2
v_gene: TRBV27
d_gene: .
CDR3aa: CASSLSANYGYTF
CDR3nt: TGTGCCAGCAGTTTGTCAGCTAACTATGGCTACACCTTC

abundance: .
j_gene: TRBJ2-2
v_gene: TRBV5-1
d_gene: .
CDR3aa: CASQTGGNTGELFF
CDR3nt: TGCGCCAGCCAAACCGGGGGGAACACCGGGGAGCTGTTTTTT

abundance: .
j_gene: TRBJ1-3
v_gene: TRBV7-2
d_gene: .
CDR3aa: CASSLSVGNTIYF
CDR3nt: TGTGCCAGCAGCTTGTCCGTCGGAAACACCATATATTTT

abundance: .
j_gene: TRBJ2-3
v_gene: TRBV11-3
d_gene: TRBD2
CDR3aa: CASSFGGDGDTQYF
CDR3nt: TGTGCCAGCAGCTTCGGGGGGGATGGAGATACGCAGTATTTT

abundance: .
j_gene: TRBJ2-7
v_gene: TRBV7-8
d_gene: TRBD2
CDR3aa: CASRFTSGTSVAYEQYF
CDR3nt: TGTGCCAGCAGGTTCACCTCCGGGACTAGCGTTGCCTACGAGCAGTACTTC

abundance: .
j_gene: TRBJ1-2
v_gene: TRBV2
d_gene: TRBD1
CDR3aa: CASSAYGQGASGYTF
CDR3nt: TGTGCCAGCAGTGCGTACGGACAGGGGGCTTCTGGCTACACCTTC

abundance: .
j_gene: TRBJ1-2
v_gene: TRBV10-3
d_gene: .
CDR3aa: CAISTPSGGRANYGYTF
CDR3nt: TGTGCCATCAGCACCCCCTCCGGTGGCAGGGCTAACTATGGCTACACCTTC

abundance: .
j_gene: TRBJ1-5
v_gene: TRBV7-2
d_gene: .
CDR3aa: CASSPTGGGNQPQHF
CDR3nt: TGTGCCAGCAGCCCGACGGGAGGGGGCAATCAGCCCCAGCATTTT

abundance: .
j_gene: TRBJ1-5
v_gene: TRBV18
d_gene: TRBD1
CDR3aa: CASSQQGAYQPQHF
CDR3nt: TGTGCCAGCTCACAGCAGGGGGCCTATCAGCCCCAGCATTTT

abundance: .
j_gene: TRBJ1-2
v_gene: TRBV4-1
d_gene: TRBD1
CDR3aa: CASSPQSGPTGGAQGYTF
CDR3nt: TGCGCCAGCAGCCCTCAAAGCGGACCGACAGGGGGCGCACAGGGCTACACCTTC

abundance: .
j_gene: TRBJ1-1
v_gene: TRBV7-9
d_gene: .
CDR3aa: CASSLNQFGGKAFF
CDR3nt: TGTGCCAGCAGCTTAAATCAGTTCGGAGGGAAGGCTTTCTTT

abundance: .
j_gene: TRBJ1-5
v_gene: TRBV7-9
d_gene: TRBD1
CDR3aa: CASSSLTGGRNQPQHF
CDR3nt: TGTGCCAGCAGCTCTCTGACAGGGGGTAGAAATCAGCCCCAGCATTTT

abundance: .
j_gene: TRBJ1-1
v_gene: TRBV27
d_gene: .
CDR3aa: CASSLYGRGTNTEAFF
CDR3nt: TGTGCCAGCAGTTTATACGGGCGGGGCACTAACACTGAAGCTTTCTTT

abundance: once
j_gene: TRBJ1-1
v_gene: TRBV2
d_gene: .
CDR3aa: CASSELRDTEAFF
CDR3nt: TGTGCCAGCAGTGAGCTTCGGGACACTGAAGCTTTCTTT

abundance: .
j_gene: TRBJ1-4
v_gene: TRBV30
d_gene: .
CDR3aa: CAWRGTPSNEKLFF
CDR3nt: TGTGCCTGGAGAGGGACACCTTCCAATGAAAAACTGTTTTTT

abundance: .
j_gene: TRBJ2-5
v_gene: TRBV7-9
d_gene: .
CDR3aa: CASSLGQGVQETQYF
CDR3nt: TGTGCCAGCAGCTTAGGGCAGGGTGTCCAAGAGACCCAGTACTTC

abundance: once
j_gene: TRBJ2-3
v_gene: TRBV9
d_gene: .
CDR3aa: CASSVWSGNTDTQYF
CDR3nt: TGTGCCAGCAGCGTATGGTCAGGTAACACAGATACGCAGTATTTT

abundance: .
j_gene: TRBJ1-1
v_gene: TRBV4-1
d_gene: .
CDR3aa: CASKTANTEAFF
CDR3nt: TGCGCCAGTAAGACAGCGAACACTGAAGCTTTCTTT

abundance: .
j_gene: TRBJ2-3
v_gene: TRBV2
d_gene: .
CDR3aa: CASSTTPRGTQYF
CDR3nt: TGTGCCAGCAGTACCACCCCCCGGGGTACGCAGTATTTT

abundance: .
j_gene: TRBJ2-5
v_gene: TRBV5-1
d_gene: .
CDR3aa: CASSLVGRAVETQYF
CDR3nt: TGCGCCAGCAGCTTGGTTGGCAGGGCGGTGGAGACCCAGTACTTC

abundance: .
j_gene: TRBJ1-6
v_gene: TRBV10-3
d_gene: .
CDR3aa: CAISEGGGPLHF
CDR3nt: TGTGCCATCAGTGAAGGGGGGGGACCCCTCCACTTT

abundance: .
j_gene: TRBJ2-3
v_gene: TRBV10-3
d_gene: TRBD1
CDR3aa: CAISESPTGGADTQYF
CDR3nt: TGTGCCATCAGTGAGTCCCCGACAGGGGGCGCGGATACGCAGTATTTT

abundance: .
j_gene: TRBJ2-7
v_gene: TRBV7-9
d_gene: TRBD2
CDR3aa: CASTEAGAGASYEQYF
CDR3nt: TGTGCCAGCACCGAAGCGGGGGCAGGGGCCTCCTACGAGCAGTACTTC

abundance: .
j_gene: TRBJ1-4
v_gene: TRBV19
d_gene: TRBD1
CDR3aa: CASSTQQGAEKLFF
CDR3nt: TGTGCCAGTAGTACCCAACAGGGGGCGGAAAAACTGTTTTTT